One sample yielded the 20 T cell receptor beta chains listed below, sequenced in a study of CD8+ T cells in alopecia areata. Extracted from the samples, RNA was reverse transcribed into cDNA to serve as the sequencing template. Some clones are missing from TCRdb's copy, which holds only in-frame ones; the method was immunoSEQ multiplex PCR. The table shows 180,000 or so clones, with about 47% occurring only once. The treatment here: oral pan-JAK inhibitor, 5-10 mg twice daily. The starting material was CD8+ T cells sorted from blood, obtained at roughly week 53, from a patient treated with tofacitinib. Receptor source: a human donor with alopecia areata.

The chain uses TRBV11-2 and TRBJ2-4, with D maybe TRBD2 (5 bases). This CDR3 is 12 amino acids long. CDR1 and CDR2 from the germline V gene are SGHAT and FQNNGV. Trimming removed 5 bases from V and 8 bases from J, with 10 bases in between. CDR3 sequence: CASSEKGDIQYF. Here the CDR3 DNA reads TGTGCCAGCAGCGAAAAGGGAGACATTCAGTACTTC.

This rearrangement joins TRBV4-3 to TRBJ2-7; D is perhaps TRBD2 (5 bases). The germline gives CDR1 LGHNA, CDR2 YSLEER. The germline V and J ends were trimmed by 0 bases and 2 bases, with 14 bases remaining between them. This CDR3 region has 16 residues. This CDR3 is CASSQDLLAETYEQYF. The CDR3 DNA reads as TGCGCCAGCAGCCAAGATCTTCTAGCAGAAACCTACGAGCAGTACTTC.

This clone has a handful of counts. This chain links TRBV25-1 with TRBJ2-2; D is ambiguous. The CDR3 consists of 14 residues. Trimming took 1 base from V and 7 from J, leaving 10 bases between them. Germline CDR1 is MGHDK and CDR2 is SYGVNS. In DNA, the CDR3 is TGTGCCAGCAGTGAATCCCTCACATACGGGGAGCTGTTTTTT. Protein: CASSESLTYGELFF.

This chain joins TRBV5-1 and TRBJ2-3; perhaps TRBD2 as D (6 bases). The CDR3 sequence is 16 residues long. The ends were cut back, 3 bases at V and 0 bases at J, with 14 bases in the middle. Germline CDR1 reads SGHRS; CDR2 reads YFSETQ. CDR3 loop: CASSWRAGTSTDTQYF. CDR3 nucleotide sequence: TGCGCCAGCAGCTGGAGAGCGGGCACAAGCACAGATACGCAGTATTTT.

The chain carries TRBV4-3 and TRBJ1-6; 7 positions agree with TRBD1. The CDR3 is made up of 15 amino acids. J gave up 7 bases and V 1 base, and 4 bases lay outside the gene matches. Per the germline V gene, CDR1 is LGHNA and CDR2 is YSLEER. This CDR3 reads CASSQGGTVNSPLHF. The CDR3 DNA reads TGCGCCAGCAGCCAAGGGGGGACAGTCAATTCACCCCTCCACTTT.

The sample holds a few counts of this clone. The chain links TRBV4-2 to TRBJ2-7; 8 nucleotides align to TRBD1. V dropped 5 bases and J dropped 2; count of bases not matched to a gene: 8. This CDR3 region has 15 residues. Germline CDR1 and CDR2: LGHNA and YNFKEQ. In nucleotides, the CDR3 is TGTGCCAGCAGCTCCTCCGGGACAGGAGCCTACGAGCAGTACTTC. It codes for CASSSSGTGAYEQYF.

This clone has only one observation. The chain has TRBV27 and TRBJ2-3; no reliable D call. Germline V lookup: CDR1 MNHEY, CDR2 SMNVEV (reference sequence). There are 14 residues in the CDR3. Trimming stripped 2 bases from V and 0 bases from J, with 6 bases between. CDR3 residues: CASSLVQSTDTQYF. CDR3 sequence (DNA): TGTGCCAGCAGTTTAGTACAGAGCACAGATACGCAGTATTTT.

The V and J genes are TRBV5-6 and TRBJ2-7; D unresolved. The V end was cut by 2 bases, the J end by 2 bases, with 8 bases between. The V gene's germline CDR1 is SGHDT and CDR2 YYEEEE. This CDR3 contains 13 residues. The CDR3 DNA is TGTGCCAGCAGCTTAGGACCGACCTACGAGCAGTACTTC. Encoded protein: CASSLGPTYEQYF.

The chain carries TRBV9 and TRBJ2-1; 7 bases agree with TRBD1. Germline V gives CDR1 SGDLS, CDR2 YYNGEE. This CDR3 spans 14 amino acids. Losses at the gene ends were 0 bases for V and 8 bases for J; bases not matched to a gene: 5. The CDR3 loop is CASSVEGGRDEQFF. As DNA, the CDR3 is TGTGCCAGCAGCGTAGAAGGGGGCCGGGATGAGCAGTTCTTC. Based on the CDR3 plus reference TRBV9 and TRBJ2-1, the full variable domain is DSGVTQTPKHLITATGQRVTLRCSPRSGDLSVYWYQQSLDQGLQFLIQYYNGEERAKGNILERFSAQQFPDLHSELNLSSLELGDSALYFCASSVEGGRDEQFFGPGTRLTVL.

The J gene is TRBJ2-5, the V gene TRBV7-3; D unclear. Per the germline V gene, CDR1 is SGHTA and CDR2 is FQGTGA. V was cut by 1 base and J by 4 bases, with 7 bases left in between. This CDR3 is built from 13 residues. The CDR3 is CASSLSFTETQYF. The CDR3 DNA reads TGTGCCAGCAGCTTAAGTTTTACAGAGACCCAGTACTTC.

The chain links TRBV12-5 to TRBJ1-5; no clear D. The CDR3 runs to 13 residues. Trimming stripped 1 base from V and 9 bases from J, with 10 bases between. Looked up from germline, CDR1 is LGHNT and CDR2 is FRNRAP. The CDR3 reads CASGLDSVWPQHF. CDR3 bases: TGTGCTAGTGGTTTGGACAGTGTTTGGCCCCAGCATTTT.

This clone was observed a handful of times. The chain joins TRBV14 to TRBJ1-2; 7 bases fit TRBD1. Germline CDR1 and CDR2: SGHDN and FVKESK. V dropped 0 bases and J dropped 8; count of bases not matched to a gene: 6. The CDR3 runs to 14 residues. The CDR3: CASSQELQGKGYTF. DNA of the CDR3: TGTGCCAGCAGCCAAGAGTTACAGGGGAAGGGCTACACCTTC.

This chain joins TRBV7-8 and TRBJ2-6; D is uncertain. The germline CDR1 and CDR2 sequences are SGHVS and FQNEAQ. Trimming stripped 4 bases from V and 0 bases from J, with 7 bases between. This CDR3 is built from 15 residues. CDR3 amino acids: CASSSWSSGANVLTF. The CDR3 bases are TGTGCCAGCAGCTCCTGGAGCTCTGGGGCCAACGTCCTGACTTTC.

This clone was found once. The chain couples TRBV5-4 to TRBJ2-3; D call uncertain. Trimming cost V 2 bases and J 1 base, with 14 bases left between them. Per germline, CDR1 SGHNT and CDR2 YYREEE (reference sequence). This CDR3 is built from 16 residues. For the CDR3, the DNA is TGTGCCAGCAGCTTCGGACGCGATCAGGGCACAGATACGCAGTATTTT. Translated: CASSFGRDQGTDTQYF.

This chain connects TRBV14 to TRBJ2-7; TRBD1 might be the D (5 bases). Trimming left V 0 bases short and J 5 bases short, with 8 bases between. CDR3 length: 13 residues. Germline CDR1 is SGHDN and CDR2 is FVKESK. The CDR3 nucleotides read TGTGCCAGCAGCCAAGATAGCAGGGACGAGCAGTACTTC. It codes for CASSQDSRDEQYF. Complete variable domain (other parts from reference TRBV14 and TRBJ2-7): EAGVTQFPSHSVIEKGQTVTLRCDPISGHDNLYWYRRVMGKEIKFLLHFVKESKQDESGMPNNRFLAERTGGTYSTLKVQPAELEDSGVYFCASSQDSRDEQYFGPGTRLTVT.

In nucleotides, the CDR3 is TGTGCCAGCAGTTCCTCTCTTCGGGGGGGCAAAAACATTCAGTACTTC. Its protein is CASSSSLRGGKNIQYF. V is TRBV6-5 and J is TRBJ2-4; the match to TRBD2 covers 8 bases. The V segment lost 4 bases and the J segment 3 bases; nucleotides outside the gene matches: 8. This CDR3 spans 16 amino acids. Per the germline V gene, CDR1 is MNHEY and CDR2 is SVGAGI.

Written as DNA, the CDR3 is TGTGCCAGCACCAACGGGGGACGGAATGGCTACACCTTC. Its translation is CASTNGGRNGYTF. The chain recombines TRBV6-5 with TRBJ1-2; possible D gene TRBD1, 5 bases. V lost 7 bases and J lost 6, with 15 bases in between. The CDR3 totals 13 residues. The germline V gene has CDR1 MNHEY and CDR2 SVGAGI.

This chain uses TRBV6-5 with TRBJ1-2; 8 nucleotides align to TRBD1. This CDR3 is built from 14 residues. Germline V gene data show CDR1 as MNHEY and CDR2 as SVGAGI. The ends lost 1 base at V and 7 bases at J; junction bases unmatched: 5. CDR3 amino acids: CASSYLDRDTGYTF. The CDR3 DNA is TGTGCCAGCAGTTACTTGGACAGGGATACTGGCTACACCTTC.

The rearrangement links TRBV5-6 to TRBJ1-1; D is uncertain. V lost 1 base, J lost 1 base, and 8 bases lay in between. The CDR3 covers 14 residues. In germline, CDR1 is SGHDT, CDR2 YYEEEE. The CDR3 spells CASSLLGENTEAFF. Written as DNA, the CDR3 is TGTGCCAGCAGCTTGCTTGGGGAGAACACTGAAGCTTTCTTT. Variable domain in full (rest from reference TRBV5-6 and TRBJ1-1): DAGVTQSPTHLIKTRGQQVTLRCSPKSGHDTVSWYQQALGQGPQFIFQYYEEEERQRGNFPDRFSGHQFPNYSSELNVNALLLGDSALYLCASSLLGENTEAFFGQGTRLTVV.

The V call is TRBV29-1, the J call TRBJ2-2; TRBD2 aligns across 13 bases. Germline V lookup: CDR1 SQVTM, CDR2 ANQGSEA. This CDR3 comprises 15 residues. V dropped 7 bases and J dropped 0; count of bases not matched to a gene: 2. Here the CDR3 DNA reads TGCAGCGCAGGGACTAGCGGGGCGAACACCGGGGAGCTGTTTTTT. Amino acid sequence: CSAGTSGANTGELFF.